Below, 30 T cell receptor beta chains from the same sample are listed, as sequenced in a study of cytomegalovirus exposure and HLA in healthy donors. This PCR relied on a set of 60 Vbeta primers and 13 Jbeta primers. The protocol was immunoSEQ multiplex PCR, while the TCRdb copy is restricted to in-frame clones and leaves out a portion. This sample has under 65,000 clones, with 70% to 85% found just once. Sequencing was done on a sample of PBMCs. The receptors shown here come from a man aged 50 or older in good health and CMV-seronegative.

V usage is TRBV7-3 and J usage is TRBJ1-1; D is uncertain. Germline CDR1 is SGHTA and CDR2 is FQGTGA. The CDR3 has 14 residues. V lost 5 bases to trimming and J lost 1 base, with 11 bases between them. CDR3 DNA: TGTGCCAGCAGCCAAGCGGGGTCGAACACTGAAGCTTTCTTT. It encodes CASSQAGSNTEAFF.

This chain connects TRBV13 to TRBJ2-3; 7 bases agree with TRBD1. The CDR3 is made up of 16 amino acids. The V and J ends lost 1 base and 0 bases, in that order; junction bases with no gene match: 4. Per the germline V gene, CDR1 is PRHDT and CDR2 is FYEKMQ (reference sequence). The CDR3 region has the DNA TGTGCCAGCAGCTTAGCTGCCAGGGGGAGCACAGATACGCAGTATTTT. Its protein product is CASSLAARGSTDTQYF. Complete variable domain (other parts from reference TRBV13 and TRBJ2-3): AAGVIQSPRHLIKEKRETATLKCYPIPRHDTVYWYQQGPGQDPQFLISFYEKMQSDKGSIPDRFSAQQFSDYHSELNMSSLELGDSALYFCASSLAARGSTDTQYFGPGTRLTVL.

The chain couples TRBV6-1 to TRBJ1-2, with D possibly being TRBD1 (6 bases). The CDR3 sequence is 13 residues long. Trimming removed 6 bases at V and 4 bases at J, with 12 bases between. Germline CDR1 reads MNHNS; CDR2 reads SASEGT. The CDR3 sequence: CASRLTGAYGYTF. In nucleotides, the CDR3 is TGTGCCAGCAGGTTGACAGGAGCCTATGGCTACACCTTC.

The gene calls are TRBV7-2 and TRBJ1-3, with D maybe TRBD1 (5 bases). V lost 5 bases and J 4 bases, leaving 9 bases between the germline ends. The germline CDR1 and CDR2 sequences are SGHTA and FQGNSA. The CDR3 has 13 residues. The CDR3 region is CASSAGGGNTIYF. CDR3 bases: TGTGCCAGCAGCGCGGGGGGGGGAAACACCATATATTTT.

This clone showed up just a few times. The chain has TRBV19 and TRBJ2-1, with 8 bases identical to TRBD1. The CDR3 is 14 residues long. From germline, CDR1 is LNHDA and CDR2 SQIVND (reference sequence). With V trimmed by 8 bases and J by 4 bases, 7 bases remained unmatched. CDR3 amino acids: CASSTGQGYNEQFF. CDR3 bases: TGTGCCAGTTCAACCGGACAGGGATACAATGAGCAGTTCTTC.

The CDR3 loop reads CASSKTVTEAFF. The CDR3 DNA is TGTGCCAGCAGCAAGACAGTCACTGAAGCTTTCTTT. The chain is built from TRBV2 and TRBJ1-1; D perhaps matches TRBD1 (5 bases). Deletions cut 6 bases from V and 4 bases from J, with 9 bases between. This CDR3 contains 12 residues. The V gene's germline CDR1 is SNHLY and CDR2 FYNNEI.

This rearrangement joins TRBV9 to TRBJ1-4, with TRBD1 identical over 7 bases. This CDR3 contains 13 residues. In germline, CDR1 is SGDLS, CDR2 YYNGEE. J gave up 9 bases and V 3 bases, and 5 bases lay outside the gene matches. The CDR3 loop is CASSAAGQKKLFF. Written as DNA, the CDR3 is TGTGCCAGCAGCGCGGCGGGACAGAAAAAACTGTTTTTT. Filled out from reference TRBV9 and TRBJ1-4, the complete variable domain reads DSGVTQTPKHLITATGQRVTLRCSPRSGDLSVYWYQQSLDQGLQFLIQYYNGEERAKGNILERFSAQQFPDLHSELNLSSLELGDSALYFCASSAAGQKKLFFGSGTQLSVL.

Here the CDR3 DNA reads TGTGCCAGTACCCGGGTTTTTTCGTCCTCCTACGAGCAGTACTTC. Amino acid sequence: CASTRVFSSSYEQYF. The gene calls are TRBV19 and TRBJ2-7; D remains ambiguous. The CDR3 sequence is 15 residues long. Germline assignment: CDR1 LNHDA and CDR2 SQIVND (reference sequence). Trimming removed 7 bases from V and 0 bases from J, with 16 bases in between.

The chain is built from TRBV9 and TRBJ1-1, with a tentative D call TRBD1 (5 bases). Per the germline V gene, CDR1 is SGDLS and CDR2 is YYNGEE. The CDR3 spans 14 residues. The germline V and J ends were trimmed by 0 bases and 4 bases, with 10 bases remaining between them. In DNA form, the CDR3 reads TGTGCCAGCAGCGTAGATCCGGGGGGCACTGAAGCTTTCTTT. Translation gives CASSVDPGGTEAFF.

This rearrangement joins TRBV9 to TRBJ2-2; D is unclear. This CDR3 is 13 amino acids long. The germline CDR1 and CDR2 sequences are SGDLS and YYNGEE. V lost 4 bases, J lost 7 bases, and 11 bases lay in between. This chain's CDR3 is CASSPEPGGELFF. CDR3 coding DNA: TGTGCCAGCAGCCCGGAGCCGGGCGGGGAGCTGTTTTTT.

This chain's CDR3 is CASSWTGGDEQYF. The CDR3 DNA sequence: TGTGCCAGCAGTTGGACAGGGGGCGACGAGCAGTACTTC. This chain connects TRBV27 to TRBJ2-7, with 11 bases aligning to TRBD1. V shed 4 bases, J shed 5 bases, and the junction held 1 base outside the gene matches. The CDR3 sequence is 13 residues long. Germline V gene lookup returns CDR1 MNHEY and CDR2 SMNVEV (reference sequence).

The rearrangement links TRBV6-5 to TRBJ1-1; D remains unclear. With 2 bases removed from V and 3 bases from J, the gap between germline ends came to 13 bases. The CDR3 is 15 residues long. CDR1 and CDR2 (germline): MNHEY, SVGAGI. The CDR3 coding sequence is TGTGCCAGCAGTTACCGTCCCTTGCGCGACACTGAAGCTTTCTTT. Translated: CASSYRPLRDTEAFF.

V gene TRBV5-6 combines with J gene TRBJ1-6; 7 positions match TRBD1. The V and J ends lost 0 bases and 7 bases, in that order; junction bases with no gene match: 7. Germline-derived CDR1 and CDR2 are SGHDT and YYEEEE. The CDR3 totals 16 residues. The CDR3 DNA is TGTGCCAGCAGCTTGGCACAGGGGAGAAGGAATTCACCCCTCCACTTT. It encodes CASSLAQGRRNSPLHF.

This chain links TRBV19 with TRBJ2-1, with 16 bases fitting TRBD2. V lost 5 bases to trimming and J lost 4 bases; unmatched junction nucleotides: 5. Germline CDR1 LNHDA, CDR2 SQIVND (reference sequence). This CDR3 comprises 17 residues. The CDR3 reads CASSAGTSGGVYNEQFF. DNA of the CDR3: TGTGCCAGTAGTGCTGGGACTAGCGGGGGGGTATACAATGAGCAGTTCTTC.

Judged by abundance, this clone is medium-sized. The V and J genes are TRBV11-2 and TRBJ1-4; D uncertain. Between the trimmed V and J ends, which lost 2 bases and 5 bases, there was a span of 6 bases. The CDR3 has 13 residues. From germline, CDR1 is SGHAT and CDR2 FQNNGV. For the CDR3, the DNA is TGTGCCAGCAGCTTACAATTGAATGAAAAACTGTTTTTT. It encodes CASSLQLNEKLFF.

This clone has only one observation. The chain has TRBV19 and TRBJ1-5, with a weak D call TRBD1 (5 bases). Trimming removed 4 bases from V and 3 bases from J, with 19 bases in between. Germline CDR1 LNHDA, CDR2 SQIVND (reference sequence). The CDR3 is 17 amino acids. The CDR3 bases are TGTGCCAGTAGTAAAAGGGACGGAGGGAAAGTCAATCAGCCCCAGCATTTT. This sequence encodes CASSKRDGGKVNQPQHF.

The chain couples TRBV5-1 to TRBJ1-2; D remains unclear. Per germline, CDR1 SGHRS and CDR2 YFSETQ. Trimming took off 0 bases at V and 4 bases at J, with 7 bases between the two ends. The CDR3 extends over 13 amino acids. The CDR3 DNA reads as TGCGCCAGCAGCTTGGTAGTCGGCTATGGCTACACCTTC. It codes for CASSLVVGYGYTF. Drawing the rest from reference TRBV5-1 and TRBJ1-2, the complete variable domain is KAGVTQTPRYLIKTRGQQVTLSCSPISGHRSVSWYQQTPGQGLQFLFEYFSETQRNKGNFPGRFSGRQFSNSRSEMNVSTLELGDSALYLCASSLVVGYGYTFGSGTRLTVV.

V and J are TRBV7-2 and TRBJ2-7; 12 bases are shared with TRBD1. Per the germline V gene, CDR1 is SGHTA and CDR2 is FQGNSA. V trimming: 4 bases; J trimming: 4 bases; junction bases outside the gene matches: 2. This CDR3 is built from 14 residues. The CDR3: CASSSGQGAYEQYF. CDR3 bases: TGTGCCAGCAGCTCGGGACAGGGGGCTTACGAGCAGTACTTC.

V is TRBV6-5 and J is TRBJ1-1; 7 nucleotides match TRBD1. This CDR3 is built from 15 residues. V trimming: 0 bases; J trimming: 6 bases; junction bases outside the gene matches: 7. Germline V lookup: CDR1 MNHEY, CDR2 SVGAGI. This CDR3 is CASSYSGQTLAEAFF. The CDR3 DNA reads TGTGCCAGCAGTTACTCGGGACAGACCCTCGCTGAAGCTTTCTTT.

The gene calls are TRBV6-5 and TRBJ2-7, with D perhaps TRBD2 (7 bases). The V end was cut by 6 bases, the J end by 0 bases, with 12 bases between. This CDR3 region has 14 residues. CDR1 is MNHEY and CDR2 is SVGAGI in the germline V gene. CDR3 bases: TGTGCCAGCAGCTGGGAGGGGGGCTCCTACGAGCAGTACTTC. Translating it yields CASSWEGGSYEQYF.

This rearrangement joins TRBV7-5 to TRBJ2-7; TRBD2 is taken as the D call from the table, unchecked against the DNA. TRBV7-5 is given as a pseudogene. This CDR3 contains 20 residues. For the CDR3, the DNA is TGTGTCAGAAGCTATGGACACGACGCACCCGAGGCGGGACCTTCCTACGAGCAGTACTTC. Translated: CVRSYGHDAPEAGPSYEQYF.

Comment on this clone: One end of the junction varies from germline; a read error may be responsible. The chain is built from TRBV6-4 and TRBJ2-2, with D perhaps matching TRBD2 (5 bases). The V gene's germline CDR1 is MRHNA and CDR2 SNTAGT. This CDR3 has 15 residues. This CDR3 is CASSETKLDAGKLFF. CDR3 sequence (DNA): TGTGCCAGCAGTGAAACTAAGTTGGATGCCGGGAAGCTGTTTTTT.

This clone was picked up a small number of times. The chain combines TRBV6-5 with TRBJ1-6; TRBD1 matches 7 bases. The germline V gene has CDR1 MNHEY and CDR2 SVGAGI. The CDR3 is made up of 14 amino acids. V trimming: 7 bases; J trimming: 9 bases; junction bases outside the gene matches: 9. CDR3 coding DNA: TGTGCCAGCACCCCGACAGGGATCGGTTCACCCCTCCACTTT. Amino acids: CASTPTGIGSPLHF.

The V gene is TRBV7-6, the J gene TRBJ2-7; 9 nucleotides line up with TRBD1. The CDR3 has 14 residues. Per germline, CDR1 SGHVS and CDR2 FNYEAQ. Trimming took 4 bases from V and 2 from J; bases not matched to a gene: 3. The CDR3 spells CASSSGTGTYEQYF. As DNA, the CDR3 is TGTGCCAGCAGCTCCGGGACAGGGACCTACGAGCAGTACTTC.

The chain employs TRBV18 and TRBJ2-1, with D perhaps matching TRBD2 (7 bases). Germline V CDR1 and CDR2: KGHSH, LQKENI. Trimming removed 3 bases at V and 5 bases at J, with 17 bases between. This CDR3 spans 16 amino acids. This CDR3 is CASSPDRGRANNEQFF. The DNA of the CDR3 is TGTGCCAGCTCACCTGATAGGGGGAGGGCGAACAATGAGCAGTTCTTC.

The chain employs TRBV6-1 and TRBJ2-3, with 8 bases lining up with TRBD1. The CDR3 is 15 amino acids. V trimming: 3 bases; J trimming: 1 base; junction bases outside the gene matches: 3. Germline values: CDR1 MNHNS, CDR2 SASEGT. The CDR3 bases are TGTGCCAGCAGTGAGAAGGACAGGGGCACAGATACGCAGTATTTT. Encoded protein: CASSEKDRGTDTQYF.

The gene calls are TRBV6-1 and TRBJ2-7, with 7 bases that match TRBD1. The CDR3 is 14 residues long. Losses at the gene ends were 1 base for V and 0 bases for J; bases not matched to a gene: 0. CDR1 is MNHNS and CDR2 is SASEGT in the germline V gene. This chain's CDR3 is CASSEGDSSYEQYF. DNA for the CDR3: TGTGCCAGCAGTGAAGGGGACAGCTCCTACGAGCAGTACTTC.

This chain joins TRBV11-2 and TRBJ2-6; perhaps TRBD2 as D (6 bases). CDR1 SGHAT and CDR2 FQNNGV come from the germline V gene. This CDR3 is built from 16 residues. Trimming cost V 0 bases and J 2 bases, with 8 bases left between them. The CDR3 is CASSLDGGAGANVLTF. The CDR3 DNA sequence: TGTGCCAGCAGCTTAGACGGAGGGGCTGGGGCCAACGTCCTGACTTTC.

This clone came up a few times. This chain uses TRBV6-1 with TRBJ1-5; TRBD1 matches at 11 bases. Germline CDR1 reads MNHNS; CDR2 reads SASEGT. This CDR3 is 15 amino acids long. V shed 4 bases and J 6 bases; nucleotides not matched to a gene: 5. CDR3 in DNA: TGTGCCAGCAGTGGGACAGGGGGCGAGTCTCAGCCCCAGCATTTT. This codes for CASSGTGGESQPQHF.

The chain employs TRBV5-6 and TRBJ2-7; D not resolved. The germline V and J ends were trimmed by 1 base and 7 bases, with 9 bases remaining between them. CDR1 is SGHDT and CDR2 is YYEEEE in the germline V gene. This CDR3 region has 12 residues. CDR3 amino acids: CASSLLNREQYF. The CDR3 nucleotides are TGTGCCAGCAGCTTGCTTAACCGGGAGCAGTACTTC.